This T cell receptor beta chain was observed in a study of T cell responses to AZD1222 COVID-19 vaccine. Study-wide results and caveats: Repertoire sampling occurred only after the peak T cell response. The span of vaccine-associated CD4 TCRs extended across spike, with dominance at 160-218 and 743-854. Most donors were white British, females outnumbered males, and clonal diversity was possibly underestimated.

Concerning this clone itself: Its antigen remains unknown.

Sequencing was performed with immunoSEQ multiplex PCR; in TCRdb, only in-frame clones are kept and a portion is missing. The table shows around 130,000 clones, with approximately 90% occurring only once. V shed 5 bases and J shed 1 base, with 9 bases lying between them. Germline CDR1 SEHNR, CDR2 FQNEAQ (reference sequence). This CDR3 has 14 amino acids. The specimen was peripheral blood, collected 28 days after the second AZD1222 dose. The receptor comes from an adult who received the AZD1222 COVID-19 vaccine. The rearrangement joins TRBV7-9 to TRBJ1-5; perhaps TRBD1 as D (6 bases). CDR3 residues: CASSERGSNQPQHF. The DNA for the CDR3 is TGTGCCAGCAGCGAAAGGGGGAGCAATCAGCCCCAGCATTTT.